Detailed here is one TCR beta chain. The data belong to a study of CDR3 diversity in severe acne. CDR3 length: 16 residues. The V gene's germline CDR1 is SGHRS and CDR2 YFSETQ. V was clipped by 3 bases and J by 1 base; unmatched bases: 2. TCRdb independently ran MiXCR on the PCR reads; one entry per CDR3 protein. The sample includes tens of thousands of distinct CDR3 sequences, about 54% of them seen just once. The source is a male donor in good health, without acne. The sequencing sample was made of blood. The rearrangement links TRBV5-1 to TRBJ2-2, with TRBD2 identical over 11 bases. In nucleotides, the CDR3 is TGCGCCAGCAGCTACGGGACTAGCGGGAACACCGGGGAGCTGTTTTTT. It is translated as CASSYGTSGNTGELFF.